This is a list of T cell receptor beta chains from one sample in a study of neoadjuvant anti-PD-1 for oral cavity cancer. Some clones are missing from TCRdb's copy, which holds only in-frame ones; the method was immunoSEQ multiplex PCR. The sample contains 55,000 to 80,000 clones, around 82% of which appear only once. Sample: PBMCs, taken before nivolumab (anti-PD-1) treatment. The receptor set was obtained from a person between 40 and 85 years old with oral cavity squamous cell carcinoma. CDR3s include the opening cysteine and the closing phenylalanine or tryptophan. D genes are given only for firm matches. Size is omitted from some rows. Given values are once, few, many or a class for expanded clones.

NA	TRBV10-3	TRBJ2-3	TRBD2	TGTGCCATTCGGGCCCGGACTAGCGGGGGTGATACGCAGTATTTT	CAIRARTSGGDTQYF
NA	TRBV6-6	TRBJ2-1	NA	TGTGCCAGCAGTTACTCACTCCTAGCAAATGAGCAGTTCTTC	CASSYSLLANEQFF
once	TRBV9	TRBJ1-5	NA	TGTGCCAGCAGCGTAGGGAACAGCGCTTATCAGCCCCAGCATTTT	CASSVGNSAYQPQHF
NA	TRBV7-9	TRBJ2-5	TRBD2	TGTGCCAGCAGCCAGTGGACTAGCGGGGAGACCCAGTACTTC	CASSQWTSGETQYF
NA	TRBV27	TRBJ2-7	NA	TGTGCCAGCAGTTTCAACCGGGGCATGGGTGAGCAGTACTTC	CASSFNRGMGEQYF
NA	TRBV7-6	TRBJ2-1	TRBD1	TGTGCCAGCAGCTTATTAGGGACAGGGCTCTTCTATGAGCAGTTCTTC	CASSLLGTGLFYEQFF
once	TRBV28	TRBJ2-7	TRBD2	TGTGCCAGCAGTTTGTACGGACTAGCGGGAGGGACCTACGAGCAGTACTTC	CASSLYGLAGGTYEQYF
once	TRBV7-2	TRBJ2-1	TRBD2	TGTGCCAGCAGCTTAGACTCCCTAGCGGGCAATGAGCAGTTCTTC	CASSLDSLAGNEQFF
NA	TRBV27	TRBJ1-2	TRBD1	TGTGCCAGCAGTTTGGGACAGGGGGACTATGGCTACACCTTC	CASSLGQGDYGYTF
NA	TRBV28	TRBJ2-7	NA	TGTGCCAGCAGTACTAGTGGGCGGTACGAGCAGTACTTC	CASSTSGRYEQYF
NA	TRBV6-1	TRBJ2-2	TRBD1	TGTGCCAGCACCCCGGACAGGGCGGGCGGGGAGCTGTTTTTT	CASTPDRAGGELFF
NA	TRBV2	TRBJ2-2	NA	TGTGCCAGCACCGTTCAGGGGCCCACCACCGGGGAGCTGTTTTTT	CASTVQGPTTGELFF
NA	TRBV9	TRBJ1-5	NA	TGTGCCAGCAGCGTAGACGGGGTTGGCAATCAGCCCCAGCATTTT	CASSVDGVGNQPQHF
NA	TRBV5-1	TRBJ2-2	TRBD1	TGCGCCAGCAGCCGGGACAGGGGTAGCACCGGGGAGCTGTTTTTT	CASSRDRGSTGELFF
NA	TRBV4-1	TRBJ1-4	NA	TGCGCCAGCAGCCAAGGGGTAGGGAAAAGGACTAATGAAAAACTGTTTTTT	CASSQGVGKRTNEKLFF
NA	TRBV7-9	TRBJ2-1	NA	TGTGCCAGCATTGGAAATGGGAATGAGCAGTTCTTC	CASIGNGNEQFF
few	TRBV27	TRBJ2-3	NA	TGTGCCAGCAGTTCCCGGGCCGCGGGCACAGATACGCAGTATTTT	CASSSRAAGTDTQYF
NA	TRBV2	TRBJ2-3	NA	TGTGCCAGCAGTGAGCGGCGGTCGGCGGATACGCAGTATTTT	CASSERRSADTQYF
NA	TRBV2	TRBJ1-1	NA	TGTGCCGGTTTAAATATGAACACTGAAGCTTTCTTT	CAGLNMNTEAFF
once	TRBV7-2	TRBJ1-2	NA	TGTGCCAGCAGCTTAGACAGATTCTATGGCTACACCTTC	CASSLDRFYGYTF
NA	TRBV4-1	TRBJ1-3	NA	TGCGCCAGCAGCCAGAACTCGGGCACCATATATTTT	CASSQNSGTIYF
NA	TRBV28	TRBJ1-2	NA	TGTGCCAGCAGTTCCGGGACAAGTGTCTATGGCTACACCTTC	CASSSGTSVYGYTF
NA	TRBV2	TRBJ2-4	NA	TGTGCCAGCCACGAAGGTTACCTAGCCAAAAACATTCAGTACTTC	CASHEGYLAKNIQYF
NA	TRBV20-1	TRBJ2-5	NA	TGCAGTGCGACAACGGAGACCCAGTACTTC	CSATTETQYF
once	TRBV5-1	TRBJ1-1	NA	TGCGCCAGCAGTTCACGGATGAACACTGAAGCTTTCTTT	CASSSRMNTEAFF
NA	TRBV7-9	TRBJ2-7	NA	TGTGCCAGCAGCCCACTCCGGGGATCCTACGAGCAGTACTTC	CASSPLRGSYEQYF
NA	TRBV30	TRBJ1-5	NA	TGTGCCTGGAGTCTGGGACTTACAGGGTCGGGCAATCAGCCCCAGCATTTT	CAWSLGLTGSGNQPQHF
NA	TRBV4-1	TRBJ1-5	TRBD1	TGCGCCAGCAGCCAACTAGACAGGGAAAATCAGCCCCAGCATTTT	CASSQLDRENQPQHF
NA	TRBV5-5	TRBJ1-1	NA	TGTGCCAGCAGCTTGTACGTGGCTGAAGCTTTCTTT	CASSLYVAEAFF
NA	TRBV4-1	TRBJ2-1	TRBD1	TGCGCCAGCAGCCAAGATAGGGGACAGGGAAACAATGAGCAGTTCTTC	CASSQDRGQGNNEQFF
NA	TRBV10-3	TRBJ2-7	TRBD2	TGTGCCATCAGCGCCACGGGAGGTTACTACGAGCAGTACTTC	CAISATGGYYEQYF
NA	TRBV6-6	TRBJ1-5	TRBD1	TGTGCCAGCAGTGCCCCAACAGGGGCTAGCAATCAGCCCCAGCATTTT	CASSAPTGASNQPQHF
NA	TRBV27	TRBJ1-5	NA	TGTGCCAGCAGTTTCAGGAGTAGCAATCAGCCCCAGCATTTT	CASSFRSSNQPQHF
NA	TRBV30	TRBJ2-7	NA	TGTGCCTGGAGTGTACGTCGGGGACACTCCTACGAGCAGTACTTC	CAWSVRRGHSYEQYF
NA	TRBV9	TRBJ2-2	TRBD2	TGTGCCAGCACCCTTATAGGCGGGAGGGAGTGGACCGGGGAGCTGTTTTTT	CASTLIGGREWTGELFF
NA	TRBV10-2	TRBJ2-7	NA	TGCGCCAGCAAGGGCCAGGGTAACGGCGAGCAGTACTTC	CASKGQGNGEQYF
few	TRBV30	TRBJ1-1	NA	TGTGCCTGGAGTAGGTCGGCAGAAGCTTTCTTT	CAWSRSAEAFF